The 15 T cell receptor beta chains given below trace back to one sample, sequenced in a study of blood T cell repertoires in COVID-19 (dated by TCRdb to the early 2020s). Libraries were constructed by the immunoSEQ multiplex PCR assay. Imported from immuneACCESS, the table was reduced by TCRdb to in-frame sequences with V and J called. These copies leave out some clones; in studies compared against another copy, an unresolved V gene accounts for under half, and the cause of the remainder is not known. The sample includes around 250,000 clones, with 88% observed a single time. The top ten hold 3% to 3.5% of the sample. The sequenced sample was PBMCs or T cells enriched from blood (not recorded which). Source of these receptors: a woman between 35 and 50 years old who had been exposed to COVID-19.

This rearrangement joins TRBV12-3 or TRBV12-4 to TRBJ1-1, with D hard to call. This CDR3 is 13 amino acids long. V was cut by 6 bases and J by 3 bases, with 11 bases left in between. The CDR3 region has the DNA TGTGCCAGCAGGGCCCCTTTGCACACTGAAGCTTTCTTT. It specifies CASRAPLHTEAFF.

The genes are TRBV11-2 and TRBJ2-1; TRBD1 matches 7 bases. J gave up 4 bases and V 7 bases, and 10 bases lay outside the gene matches. The length of the CDR3 is 15 residues. Germline V gene sequence: CDR1 SGHAT, CDR2 FQNNGV. CDR3: CASTLQGTAYNEQFF. The DNA of the CDR3 is TGTGCCAGCACCCTACAGGGGACAGCTTACAATGAGCAGTTCTTC.

This chain links TRBV18 with TRBJ2-1, with D perhaps matching TRBD1 (6 bases). CDR3 length equals 12 residues. The V end lost 3 bases, the J end lost 9 bases, and 9 bases lay between the germline ends. Per the germline V gene, CDR1 is KGHSH and CDR2 is LQKENI. In nucleotides, the CDR3 is TGTGCCAGCTCACCCCAGGGGTTTGAGCAGTTCTTC. Translating it yields CASSPQGFEQFF.

As concerns this clone: One end of the junction fails to match germline, which may point to a read error. The V and J genes are TRBV5-1 and TRBJ1-2; 7 bases align to TRBD1. CDR1 is SGHRS, CDR2 YFSETQ, per germline. This CDR3 is built from 14 residues. The chain's CDR3 is CASSFNDRALGYTF. CDR3 bases: TGTGCCAGCAGCTTCAACGACAGGGCCTTAGGCTACACCTTC.

The chain recombines TRBV6-2 or TRBV6-3 with TRBJ2-1, with D possibly being TRBD1 (6 bases). CDR3 length equals 13 residues. The V gene lost 6 bases and the J gene lost 7 bases, with 13 bases spanning the gap. Germline values: CDR1 MNHEY, CDR2 SVGEGT. The chain's CDR3 is CASSPTGLNEQFF. The CDR3 DNA is TGTGCCAGCAGCCCGACAGGCTTGAATGAGCAGTTCTTC.

A single count supports this clone. CDR3 sequence reads: CASSSLPGGDNEQFF. In DNA form, the CDR3 reads TGTGCCAGCAGTTCCCTTCCCGGGGGAGATAATGAGCAGTTCTTC. V usage is TRBV27 and J usage is TRBJ2-1, with D tentatively TRBD2 (6 bases). The CDR3 is made up of 15 amino acids. With 4 bases removed from V and 7 bases from J, the gap between germline ends came to 17 bases. Germline CDR1 and CDR2: MNHEY and SMNVEV (reference sequence).

The chain links TRBV19 to TRBJ2-7; D is perhaps TRBD2 (6 bases). This CDR3 spans 16 amino acids. V was pared by 3 bases and J by 3 bases, with 18 bases between. Germline V gene lookup returns CDR1 LNHDA and CDR2 SQIVND (reference sequence). The CDR3 DNA reads as TGTGCCAGTAGTATCTCCGCGGGACGTGGAGGCTACGAGCAGTACTTC. As protein: CASSISAGRGGYEQYF. The whole variable domain, filled in from reference TRBV19 and TRBJ2-7, reads DGGITQSPKYLFRKEGQNVTLSCEQNLNHDAMYWYRQDPGQGLRLIYYSQIVNDFQKGDIAEGYSVSREKKESFPLTVTSAQKNPTAFYLCASSISAGRGGYEQYFGPGTRLTVT.

This clone was counted once. This chain links TRBV10-3 with TRBJ1-5; perhaps TRBD1 as D (5 bases). The CDR3 covers 12 residues. CDR1 is ENHRY and CDR2 is SYGVKD in the germline V gene. V was cut by 10 bases and J by 5 bases, with 12 bases left in between. The CDR3 loop reads CATSGGDQPQHF. CDR3 DNA: TGTGCCACATCGGGAGGGGATCAGCCCCAGCATTTT.

The chain employs TRBV21-1 and TRBJ1-5; the table calls TRBD1, which could not be checked here. TRBV21-1 is recorded as a pseudogene. This CDR3 contains 13 residues. CDR3 coding DNA: TGTGCCAGCGGATTATACAGGGCCCAGCCCCAGCATTTT. Protein sequence: CASGLYRAQPQHF.

About this clone itself: Other DNA sequences in the sample encode the same CDR3. This chain joins TRBV4-3 and TRBJ1-5; tentative D call: TRBD1 (5 bases). V was clipped by 1 base and J by 2 bases, with 6 bases between them. CDR3 size: 14 residues. Germline V gene lookup returns CDR1 LGHNA and CDR2 YSLEER. CDR3 region: CASSQGRGNQPQHF. The CDR3 DNA sequence: TGCGCCAGCAGCCAAGGCAGGGGCAATCAGCCCCAGCATTTT.

The rearrangement uses TRBV6-6 and TRBJ1-2; 7 nucleotides line up with TRBD1. Germline lookup yields CDR1 MNHNY and CDR2 SVGAGI (reference sequence). The CDR3 is 15 residues long. J was trimmed by 4 bases and V by 5 bases; bases with no gene match: 10. This CDR3 is CASSNPGQQPYGYTF. Here the CDR3 DNA reads TGTGCCAGCAGTAATCCGGGACAGCAACCCTATGGCTACACCTTC.

The chain recombines TRBV4-1 with TRBJ2-7, with D uncertain. Trimming pared 1 base from V and 9 bases from J, leaving 10 bases between. CDR3 length equals 12 residues. Germline CDR1 and CDR2: MGHRA and YSYEKL. Here the CDR3 reads CASSQVLGVQYF. In nucleotides, the CDR3 is TGCGCCAGCAGCCAAGTGTTGGGCGTGCAGTACTTC.

J is TRBJ1-3 and V is TRBV28; D uncertain. CDR3 length equals 14 residues. The V end lost 6 bases, the J end lost 7 bases, and 16 bases lay between the germline ends. Germline-derived CDR1 and CDR2 are MDHEN and SYDVKM. CDR3 nucleotide sequence: TGTGCCAGCAGCTCAATAGCCCCCCAGAACACCATATATTTT. Its protein product is CASSSIAPQNTIYF.

This rearrangement joins TRBV25-1 to TRBJ1-2; D possibly corresponds to TRBD1 (6 bases). There are 14 residues in the CDR3. Germline V gene lookup returns CDR1 MGHDK and CDR2 SYGVNS. Trimming stripped 6 bases from V and 2 bases from J, with 13 bases between. The CDR3 DNA reads as TGTGCCAGCAGCCCACCGGACAGAAACTATGGCTACACCTTC. Encoded protein: CASSPPDRNYGYTF.

This clone appeared once. This chain joins TRBV18 and TRBJ1-3, with D possibly TRBD1 on 5 matching bases. CDR1 and CDR2 from the germline V gene are KGHSH and LQKENI. The V end was cut by 3 bases, the J end by 0 bases, with 15 bases between. This CDR3 is 17 amino acids long. CDR3 in DNA: TGTGCCAGCTCACCGTTTGGGCCGACAGCCTCTGGAAACACCATATATTTT. Its translation is CASSPFGPTASGNTIYF.